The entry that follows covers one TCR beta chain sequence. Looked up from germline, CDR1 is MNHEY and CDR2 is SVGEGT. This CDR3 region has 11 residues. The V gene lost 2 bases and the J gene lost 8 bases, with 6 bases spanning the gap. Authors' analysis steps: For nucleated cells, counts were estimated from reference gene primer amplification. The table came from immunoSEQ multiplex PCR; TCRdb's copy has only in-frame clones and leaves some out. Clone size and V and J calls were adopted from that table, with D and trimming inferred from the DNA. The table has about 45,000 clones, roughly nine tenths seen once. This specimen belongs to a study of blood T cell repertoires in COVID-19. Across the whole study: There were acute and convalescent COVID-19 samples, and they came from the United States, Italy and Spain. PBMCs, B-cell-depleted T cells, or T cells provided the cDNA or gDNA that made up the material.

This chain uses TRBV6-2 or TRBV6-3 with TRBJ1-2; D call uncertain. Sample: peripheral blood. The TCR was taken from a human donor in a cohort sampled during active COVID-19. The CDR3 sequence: CASSYPSGYTF. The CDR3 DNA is TGTGCCAGCAGTTACCCTTCGGGCTACACCTTC.